This entry lists 30 T cell receptor beta chains sequenced from one sample in a study of blood T cell repertoires in COVID-19 (dated by TCRdb to about 2020). The method behind the library was the immunoSEQ multiplex PCR assay. TCRdb provides this immuneACCESS table in a form limited to in-frame rearrangements. Some clones are lacking; in checked studies, under half of them reflect an unresolved V gene, and why the rest are absent is not known. This sample is represented by about 220,000 clones; less than 90% of them were singletons. Together, the top ten hold under 2% of the sample. Source material: peripheral blood. The receptors originated from a man in his forties with active or convalescent COVID-19.

This clone has just one count. The chain's CDR3 is CASSTSGLYEQYF. CDR3 coding DNA: TGTGCCAGCAGTACTAGCGGGCTCTACGAGCAGTACTTC. The chain combines TRBV2 with TRBJ2-7, with 9 bases identical to TRBD2. Trimming at V came to 5 bases and at J to 3 bases, leaving 2 bases not matched to a gene. This CDR3 spans 13 amino acids. Per the germline V gene, CDR1 is SNHLY and CDR2 is FYNNEI.

V is TRBV28 and J is TRBJ2-7, with a tentative D call TRBD1 (5 bases). Trimming removed 5 bases from V and 4 bases from J, with 9 bases in between. The CDR3 contains 12 residues. Per the germline V gene, CDR1 is MDHEN and CDR2 is SYDVKM. For the CDR3, the DNA is TGTGCCAGCAGTACCCCAGGGTACGAGCAGTACTTC. It is translated as CASSTPGYEQYF.

V is TRBV27 and J is TRBJ2-6, with 9 bases lining up with TRBD2. The CDR3 contains 18 residues. Germline CDR1 and CDR2: MNHEY and SMNVEV (reference sequence). Trimming at V came to 5 bases and at J to 0 bases, leaving 8 bases not matched to a gene. This CDR3 reads CASSTRLAVLSGANVLTF. The CDR3 DNA reads TGTGCCAGCAGTACCCGACTAGCGGTTCTCTCTGGGGCCAACGTCCTGACTTTC.

The chain combines TRBV18 with TRBJ2-7; the D gene is possibly TRBD1 (7 bases). Germline assignment: CDR1 KGHSH and CDR2 LQKENI. Trimming left V 2 bases short and J 2 bases short, with 10 bases between. The CDR3 length is 14 residues. As DNA, the CDR3 is TGTGCCAGCTCACCAGGAGGGGGCCCCTACGAGCAGTACTTC. It is translated as CASSPGGGPYEQYF.

The chain uses TRBV5-1 and TRBJ1-3; 10 bases fit TRBD1. The CDR3 consists of 16 residues. The V gene's germline CDR1 is SGHRS and CDR2 YFSETQ. V gave up 4 bases and J gave up 3 bases; unmatched junction bases: 7. This chain's CDR3 is CASSRPGTGDGNTIYF. The DNA for the CDR3 is TGCGCCAGCAGCCGACCCGGGACAGGGGATGGAAACACCATATATTTT.

This chain uses TRBV5-4 with TRBJ2-3, with no clear D. Trimming left V 4 bases short and J 0 bases short, with 12 bases between. CDR1 and CDR2 from the germline V gene are SGHNT and YYREEE (reference sequence). The CDR3 runs 15 residues. The CDR3 nucleotides read TGTGCCAGCAGCCGAAGCCGAACTAGCACAGATACGCAGTATTTT. It codes for CASSRSRTSTDTQYF.

The chain has TRBV4-2 and TRBJ2-5, with D unclear. This CDR3 has 13 residues. With 0 bases removed from V and 5 bases from J, the gap between germline ends came to 7 bases. Germline V gene sequence: CDR1 LGHNA, CDR2 YNFKEQ. The CDR3 loop is CASSQDPRETQYF. The CDR3 coding sequence is TGTGCCAGCAGCCAAGATCCGAGGGAGACCCAGTACTTC.

This sequence joins TRBV5-1 and TRBJ2-1; TRBD1 matches 8 bases. The germline CDR1 and CDR2 sequences are SGHRS and YFSETQ. V shed 3 bases, J shed 4 bases, and the junction held 6 bases outside the gene matches. The CDR3 consists of 15 residues. Here the CDR3 reads CASSSSGTGYNEQFF. As DNA, the CDR3 is TGCGCCAGCAGCTCATCCGGGACAGGATACAATGAGCAGTTCTTC.

The CDR3 DNA is TGTGCCAGCAGTGAATTCGACAGGGCCTATGGCTACACCTTC. Translation gives CASSEFDRAYGYTF. V usage is TRBV6-1 and J usage is TRBJ1-2; 7 bases are shared with TRBD1. Germline loops: CDR1 MNHNS, CDR2 SASEGT. Unmatched junction bases numbered 4, after V lost 2 bases and J lost 4 bases. The CDR3 runs to 14 residues.

The chain combines TRBV6-6 with TRBJ1-5; no clear D gene. Germline V gene sequence: CDR1 MNHNY, CDR2 SVGAGI (reference sequence). The length of the CDR3 is 13 residues. Trimming shortened V by 10 bases and J by 4 bases, and 14 bases separated the two germline ends. This CDR3 is CAIAGPGNQPQHF. CDR3 sequence (DNA): TGTGCCATCGCCGGGCCGGGAAATCAGCCCCAGCATTTT.

The chain couples TRBV29-1 to TRBJ2-3, with TRBD1 identical over 8 bases. The CDR3 consists of 14 residues. Germline-derived CDR1 and CDR2 are SQVTM and ANQGSEA. J gave up 5 bases and V 3 bases, and 7 bases lay outside the gene matches. CDR3 in amino acids: CSVEARGLRDTQYF. CDR3 DNA sequence: TGCAGCGTTGAGGCCAGGGGGCTGAGAGATACGCAGTATTTT.

The chain links TRBV28 to TRBJ1-2, with D unresolved. V was shortened by 4 bases and J by 6 bases, with 27 bases between the two germline ends. CDR1 is MDHEN, CDR2 SYDVKM, per germline. This CDR3 has 18 amino acids. The CDR3 DNA reads as TGTGCCAGCAGTTCCCCGAGGATGTCGGGAGTCGAGGCCCATGGCTACACCTTC. This gives the protein CASSSPRMSGVEAHGYTF.

This clone appeared a few times. The chain recombines TRBV27 with TRBJ1-5; D is unclear. The CDR3 runs to 20 residues. CDR1 is MNHEY and CDR2 is SMNVEV in the germline V gene (reference sequence). The V end was cut by 6 bases, the J end by 0 bases, with 27 bases between. The DNA of the CDR3 is TGTGCCAGCAGCCCGACGGGAGGTTTGGGTAAGCTTAATAGCAATCAGCCCCAGCATTTT. Protein: CASSPTGGLGKLNSNQPQHF.

J is TRBJ2-7 and V is TRBV27; TRBD1 agrees at 8 bases. This CDR3 is built from 15 residues. CDR1 is MNHEY, CDR2 SMNVEV, per germline (reference sequence). V shed 7 bases, J shed 7 bases, and the junction held 15 bases outside the gene matches. DNA for the CDR3: TGTGCCAGCAAATCCGAGACAGGGGCAGCTGGGGAGCAGTACTTC. Translating it yields CASKSETGAAGEQYF.

This clone was observed once. CDR3 residues: CASSLGGGRTGELFF. In nucleotides, the CDR3 is TGTGCCAGCAGCTTGGGCGGGGGACGGACCGGGGAGCTGTTTTTT. This rearrangement joins TRBV5-4 to TRBJ2-2; the match to TRBD2 covers 7 bases. The CDR3 covers 15 residues. The germline V gene encodes CDR1 SGHNT and CDR2 YYREEE (reference sequence). J gave up 5 bases and V 0 bases, and 4 bases lay outside the gene matches.

V and J are TRBV4-1 and TRBJ1-2; D not resolved. The CDR3 is made up of 15 amino acids. Germline CDR1 MGHRA, CDR2 YSYEKL. Trimming left V 0 bases short and J 6 bases short, with 14 bases between. The chain's CDR3 is CASSQDNYNYDGYTF. The CDR3 DNA sequence: TGCGCCAGCAGCCAAGACAATTATAACTATGATGGCTACACCTTC.

In this sample, this clone turned up once. V usage is TRBV28 and J usage is TRBJ1-5; 7 positions agree with TRBD1. V gave up 5 bases and J gave up 2 bases; unmatched junction bases: 6. CDR1 and CDR2 (germline): MDHEN, SYDVKM. This CDR3 is 15 amino acids long. The CDR3: CASSVQGRGNQPQHF. CDR3 DNA: TGTGCCAGCAGTGTACAGGGGAGAGGCAATCAGCCCCAGCATTTT. Looking up the rest from reference TRBV28 and TRBJ1-5 gives the full variable domain: DVKVTQSSRYLVKRTGEKVFLECVQDMDHENMFWYRQDPGLGLRLIYFSYDVKMKEKGDIPEGYSVSREKKERFSLILESASTNQTSMYLCASSVQGRGNQPQHFGDGTRLSIL.

The chain carries TRBV29-1 and TRBJ1-1, with D uncertain. The germline V and J ends were trimmed by 5 bases and 0 bases, with 10 bases remaining between them. This CDR3 has 13 residues. CDR1 SQVTM and CDR2 ANQGSEA come from the germline V gene. The CDR3 spells CSVRGVMNTEAFF. The DNA of the CDR3 is TGCAGCGTTCGGGGAGTTATGAACACTGAAGCTTTCTTT. Filled out from reference TRBV29-1 and TRBJ1-1, the complete variable domain reads SAVISQKPSRDICQRGTSLTIQCQVDSQVTMMFWYRQQPGQSLTLIATANQGSEATYESGFVIDKFPISRPNLTFSTLTVSNMSPEDSSIYLCSVRGVMNTEAFFGQGTRLTVV.

The chain combines TRBV30 with TRBJ1-2; D gene uncertain. The CDR3 has 11 residues. V was cut by 0 bases and J by 7 bases, with 6 bases left in between. Germline-derived CDR1 and CDR2 are GTSNPN and SVGIG (reference sequence). CDR3 coding DNA: TGTGCCTGGAGTGTTAGTCCTGGCTACACCTTC. It specifies CAWSVSPGYTF.

The genes are TRBV5-4 and TRBJ2-2, with 7 positions matching TRBD2. J gave up 4 bases and V 4 bases, and 16 bases lay outside the gene matches. The length of the CDR3 is 18 residues. Germline-derived CDR1 and CDR2 are SGHNT and YYREEE (reference sequence). CDR3 bases: TGTGCCAGCAGCCCTCTCCACTATGCGGGAGCCGGCACCGGGGAGCTGTTTTTT. Its translation: CASSPLHYAGAGTGELFF.

The rearrangement uses TRBV7-9 and TRBJ2-1, with D possibly matching TRBD2 (7 bases). Trimming stripped 1 base from V and 6 bases from J, with 10 bases between. This CDR3 region has 14 residues. Germline assignment: CDR1 SEHNR and CDR2 FQNEAQ (reference sequence). CDR3 DNA: TGTGCCAGCAGCTTAGAGGGGGGGACCAATGAGCAGTTCTTC. It is translated as CASSLEGGTNEQFF.

The chain employs TRBV11-3 and TRBJ2-7, with D perhaps matching TRBD2 (5 bases). There are 13 residues in the CDR3. Germline values: CDR1 SGHNT, CDR2 YENEEA. Trimming removed 2 bases at V and 0 bases at J, with 5 bases between. The CDR3 coding sequence is TGTGCCAGCAGCTTACGGGGCTCCTACGAGCAGTACTTC. Amino acid sequence: CASSLRGSYEQYF.

This clone has just one count. V usage is TRBV2 and J usage is TRBJ2-5; possibly TRBD2 for D (6 bases). This CDR3 has 14 amino acids. The V gene lost 1 base and the J gene lost 5 bases, with 11 bases spanning the gap. Germline V gene data show CDR1 as SNHLY and CDR2 as FYNNEI. CDR3 DNA sequence: TGTGCCAGCAGTGAAGGGGGGGTCTGGGAGACCCAGTACTTC. It specifies CASSEGGVWETQYF.

V gene TRBV28 combines with J gene TRBJ2-7; 7 bases match TRBD1. This CDR3 is built from 14 residues. J lost 2 bases, V lost 5 bases, and 6 bases had no gene match. Germline CDR1 reads MDHEN; CDR2 reads SYDVKM. CDR3 DNA sequence: TGTGCCAGCAGTCCACGACAGGGACCCTACGAGCAGTACTTC. Residues: CASSPRQGPYEQYF.

The chain links TRBV18 to TRBJ2-2; 7 bases fit TRBD1. This CDR3 has 18 residues. Trimming removed 2 bases from V and 2 bases from J; junction bases left unmatched: 11. Germline values: CDR1 KGHSH, CDR2 LQKENI. CDR3 nucleotides: TGTGCCAGCTCACCAACTGCTCAGGGGGTGTCTAACACCGGGGAGCTGTTTTTT. It translates to CASSPTAQGVSNTGELFF.

The CDR3 region is CASTPGGREVYEQYF. The CDR3 DNA reads TGTGCCAGCACCCCCGGGGGGCGGGAGGTCTACGAGCAGTACTTC. This chain joins TRBV7-9 and TRBJ2-7; 8 bases are shared with TRBD2. CDR3 size: 15 residues. The V and J ends lost 7 bases and 3 bases, in that order; junction bases with no gene match: 11. Germline CDR1 and CDR2: SEHNR and FQNEAQ (reference sequence).

This clone came up once. The V call is TRBV5-1, the J call TRBJ1-1; D unresolved. CDR3 length: 14 residues. The germline V gene has CDR1 SGHRS and CDR2 YFSETQ. V was pared by 0 bases and J by 1 base, with 7 bases between. The CDR3 reads CASSLVSGNTEAFF. The CDR3, as DNA: TGCGCCAGCAGCTTGGTGTCAGGGAACACTGAAGCTTTCTTT.

V and J are TRBV10-1 and TRBJ1-1; the D is unclear. V lost 2 bases and J 5 bases, leaving 9 bases between the germline ends. Germline V CDR1 and CDR2: WNHNN, SYGVQD (reference sequence). CDR3 length: 13 amino acids. The CDR3 sequence: CASSEMEGTEAFF. The DNA for the CDR3 is TGCGCCAGCAGTGAGATGGAGGGAACTGAAGCTTTCTTT.

The chain joins TRBV28 to TRBJ1-5; 9 bases fit TRBD1. CDR3 length: 15 residues. The ends lost 5 bases at V and 7 bases at J; junction bases unmatched: 9. Germline CDR1 reads MDHEN; CDR2 reads SYDVKM. CDR3 sequence: CASSPYRGQGQPQHF. The CDR3 DNA follows: TGTGCCAGCAGTCCATACAGGGGGCAAGGACAGCCCCAGCATTTT.

This clone was recorded a few times. The same CDR3 is also encoded by other DNA sequences in this sample. The rearrangement links TRBV27 to TRBJ2-5, with 11 nucleotides matching TRBD1. The junction had 6 bases not matched to a gene; V was cut back by 4 bases and J by 5 bases. The CDR3 covers 15 residues. Germline V gene lookup returns CDR1 MNHEY and CDR2 SMNVEV (reference sequence). The CDR3 sequence: CASSSGTGGAETQYF. CDR3 nucleotides: TGTGCCAGCAGTTCCGGGACAGGGGGGGCGGAGACCCAGTACTTC.